This record looks at one T cell receptor beta chain sequence and its context. The target antigen is unknown. The sample originates from a study of T cell responses to AZD1222 COVID-19 vaccine. Notes on the study in general: Rises in breadth and depth of Spike-specific TCRs came after two AZD1222 doses.

The ends were cut back, 0 bases at V and 4 bases at J, with 15 bases in the middle. The CDR3 totals 16 residues. Germline CDR1 is MGHRA and CDR2 is YSYEKL. Sequencing was performed with immunoSEQ multiplex PCR; in TCRdb, only in-frame clones are kept and a portion is missing. The data contain around 180,000 clones, roughly nine tenths of them singletons. The source is an adult in good health. The input for sequencing was peripheral blood, taken on day 0 of AZD1222 vaccination. V gene TRBV4-1 combines with J gene TRBJ1-2; the D is unclear. CDR3 amino acids: CASSQDGNSFLYGYTF. Here the CDR3 DNA reads TGCGCCAGCAGCCAAGATGGCAACTCATTCCTCTATGGCTACACCTTC.